This T cell receptor beta chain was identified in a study of blood T cell repertoires in COVID-19. Overall study: Both acute and convalescent COVID-19 samples were obtained from the United States, Italy and Spain. Sample material is recorded as cDNA or gDNA derived from T cells, B-cell-depleted T cells, or PBMCs.

The CDR3 covers 17 residues. Germline assignment: CDR1 LNHDA and CDR2 SQIVND (reference sequence). The V and J ends lost 6 bases and 0 bases, in that order; junction bases with no gene match: 11. Original handling: Reference gene primers were amplified, and this amplification served to estimate nucleated cell counts. Using immunoSEQ multiplex PCR, the repertoire was profiled, and TCRdb retains in-frame clones only, with some absent. V, J and clone size reflect that table, while D and trimming were determined from the DNA. The data hold approximately 94,000 clones, with about 91% observed a single time.

V gene TRBV19 combines with J gene TRBJ2-7; 10 nucleotides line up with TRBD2. The sequencing input was peripheral blood. The clonotype originates from a human donor in a cohort sampled during active COVID-19. This CDR3 is CASSRTLLAGSSYEQYF. CDR3 DNA sequence: TGTGCCAGTAGCCGGACCTTACTAGCGGGGAGCTCCTACGAGCAGTACTTC.